This TCR beta chain was sequenced during a study of regulatory dendritic cells for organ transplantation. Points from the study as a whole: Memory CD8+ clonal expansion seemed more limited with regulatory than mature dendritic cells. Alloreactive memory CD8+ T cell pools varied considerably between individuals.

Trimming left V 4 bases short and J 0 bases short, with 16 bases between. The CDR3 has 17 residues. Germline CDR1 SEHNR, CDR2 FQNEAQ (reference sequence). The protocol was immunoSEQ multiplex PCR, while the TCRdb copy is restricted to in-frame clones and leaves out a portion. Of about 34,000 clones listed, approximately 88% were seen once; the top ten hold under 0.075%. As concerns this clone: Its antigen is undetermined.

Memory T cells were CD45RO+, naive were CD45RA+, sorted by FACS. The source of this sequence is a human donor in good health. This chain links TRBV7-9 with TRBJ1-3; D uncertain. Sequenced input: naive CD4+ T cells from blood. Documented subset: CD45RA+ naive T cells. The CDR3 is CASSSVFLTSSGNTIYF. The DNA of the CDR3 is TGTGCCAGCAGCTCCGTATTCCTGACGTCCTCTGGAAACACCATATATTTT.